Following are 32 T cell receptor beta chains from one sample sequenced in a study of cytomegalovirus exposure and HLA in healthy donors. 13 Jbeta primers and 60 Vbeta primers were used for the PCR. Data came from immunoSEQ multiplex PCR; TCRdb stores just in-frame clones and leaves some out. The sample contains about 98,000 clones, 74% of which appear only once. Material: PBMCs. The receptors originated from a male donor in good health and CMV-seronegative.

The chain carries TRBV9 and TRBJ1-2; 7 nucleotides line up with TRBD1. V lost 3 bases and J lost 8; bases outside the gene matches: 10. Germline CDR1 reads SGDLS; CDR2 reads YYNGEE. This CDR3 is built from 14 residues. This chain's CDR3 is CASSARGTVDGYTF. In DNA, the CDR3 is TGTGCCAGCAGCGCGAGAGGGACAGTCGACGGCTACACCTTC.

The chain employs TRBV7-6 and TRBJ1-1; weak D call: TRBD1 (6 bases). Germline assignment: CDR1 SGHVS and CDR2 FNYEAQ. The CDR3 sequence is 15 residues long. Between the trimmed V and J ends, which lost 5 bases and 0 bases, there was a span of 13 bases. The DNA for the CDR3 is TGTGCCAGCAGCAAGAGGGACATTTTGAACACTGAAGCTTTCTTT. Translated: CASSKRDILNTEAFF.

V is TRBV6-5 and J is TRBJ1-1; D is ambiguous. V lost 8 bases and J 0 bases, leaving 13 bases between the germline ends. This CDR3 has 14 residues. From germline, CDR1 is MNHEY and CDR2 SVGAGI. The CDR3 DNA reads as TGTGCCAGCGGTTGGTCAGGATTGAACACTGAAGCTTTCTTT. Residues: CASGWSGLNTEAFF.

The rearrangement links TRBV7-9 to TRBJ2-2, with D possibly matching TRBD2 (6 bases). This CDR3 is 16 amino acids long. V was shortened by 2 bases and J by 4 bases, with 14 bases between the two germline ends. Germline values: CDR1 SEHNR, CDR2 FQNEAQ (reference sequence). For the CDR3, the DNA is TGTGCCAGCAGCTTATTCGGGAGAGGTTTCACCGGGGAGCTGTTTTTT. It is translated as CASSLFGRGFTGELFF. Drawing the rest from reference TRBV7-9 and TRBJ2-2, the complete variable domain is DTGVSQNPRHKITKRGQNVTFRCDPISEHNRLYWYRQTLGQGPEFLTYFQNEAQLEKSRLLSDRFSAERPKGSFSTLEIQRTEQGDSAMYLCASSLFGRGFTGELFFGEGSRLTVL.

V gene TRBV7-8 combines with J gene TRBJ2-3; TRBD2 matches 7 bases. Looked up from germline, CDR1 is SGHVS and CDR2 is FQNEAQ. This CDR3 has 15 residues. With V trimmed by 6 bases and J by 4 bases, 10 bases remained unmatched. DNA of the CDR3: TGTGCCAGCAGACGTAGCGGGCCCACTCCAGATACGCAGTATTTT. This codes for CASRRSGPTPDTQYF.

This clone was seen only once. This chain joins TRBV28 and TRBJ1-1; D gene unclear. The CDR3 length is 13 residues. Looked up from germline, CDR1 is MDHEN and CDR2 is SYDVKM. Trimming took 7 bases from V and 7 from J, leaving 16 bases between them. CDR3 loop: CASTPGGSYEAFF. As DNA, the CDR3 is TGTGCCAGCACCCCTGGAGGGTCATATGAAGCTTTCTTT.

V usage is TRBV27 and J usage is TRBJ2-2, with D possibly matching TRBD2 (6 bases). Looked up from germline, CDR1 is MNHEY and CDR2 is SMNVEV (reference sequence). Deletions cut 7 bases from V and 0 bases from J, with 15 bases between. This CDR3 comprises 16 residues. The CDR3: CASTSIGGANTGELFF. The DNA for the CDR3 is TGTGCCAGCACCTCTATCGGGGGAGCGAACACCGGGGAGCTGTTTTTT.

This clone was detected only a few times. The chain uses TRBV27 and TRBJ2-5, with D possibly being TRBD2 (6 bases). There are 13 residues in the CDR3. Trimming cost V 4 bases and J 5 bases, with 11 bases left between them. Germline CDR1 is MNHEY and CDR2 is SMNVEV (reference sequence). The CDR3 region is CASSSGVRETQYF. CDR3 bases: TGTGCCAGCAGTTCGGGAGTCCGGGAGACCCAGTACTTC.

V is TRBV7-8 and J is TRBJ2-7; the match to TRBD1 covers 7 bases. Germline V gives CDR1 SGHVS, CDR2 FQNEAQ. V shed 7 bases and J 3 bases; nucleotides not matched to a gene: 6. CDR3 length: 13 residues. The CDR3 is CASTRDRDYEQYF. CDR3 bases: TGTGCCAGCACCCGGGACAGAGACTACGAGCAGTACTTC.

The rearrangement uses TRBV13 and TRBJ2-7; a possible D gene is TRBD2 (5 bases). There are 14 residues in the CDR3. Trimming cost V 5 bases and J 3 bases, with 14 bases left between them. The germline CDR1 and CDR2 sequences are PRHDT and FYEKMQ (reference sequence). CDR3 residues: CASSRTSLGYEQYF. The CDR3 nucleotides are TGTGCCAGCAGCCGTACTAGTTTGGGCTACGAGCAGTACTTC.

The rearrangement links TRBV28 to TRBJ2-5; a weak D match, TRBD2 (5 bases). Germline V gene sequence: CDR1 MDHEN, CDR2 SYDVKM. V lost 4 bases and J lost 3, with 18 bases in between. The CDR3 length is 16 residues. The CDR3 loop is CASSSSWRLGKETQYF. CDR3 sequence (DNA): TGTGCCAGCAGTTCTAGTTGGAGGTTGGGGAAAGAGACCCAGTACTTC.

The CDR3 here is CASSPTRLAGNNEQFF. CDR3 DNA sequence: TGTGCCAGCAGCCCCACCCGACTAGCGGGGAACAATGAGCAGTTCTTC. V and J are TRBV7-3 and TRBJ2-1, with 11 bases aligning to TRBD2. J lost 5 bases, V lost 5 bases, and 8 bases had no gene match. The CDR3 runs to 16 residues. Germline V gene lookup returns CDR1 SGHTA and CDR2 FQGTGA.

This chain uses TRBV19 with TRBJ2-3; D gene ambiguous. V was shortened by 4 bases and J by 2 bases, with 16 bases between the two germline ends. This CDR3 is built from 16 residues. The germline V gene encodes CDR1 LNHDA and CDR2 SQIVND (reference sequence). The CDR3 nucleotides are TGTGCCAGTAGTACTTCCTCCCCATCGGTCACAGATACGCAGTATTTT. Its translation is CASSTSSPSVTDTQYF.

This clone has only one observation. This chain's CDR3 is CASSFGGAGTDTQYF. For the CDR3, the DNA is TGTGCCAGCAGCTTCGGGGGGGCGGGCACAGATACGCAGTATTTT. The chain joins TRBV5-6 to TRBJ2-3; 8 positions match TRBD2. Germline CDR1 reads SGHDT; CDR2 reads YYEEEE. Losses at the gene ends were 2 bases for V and 1 base for J; bases not matched to a gene: 3. This CDR3 comprises 15 residues.

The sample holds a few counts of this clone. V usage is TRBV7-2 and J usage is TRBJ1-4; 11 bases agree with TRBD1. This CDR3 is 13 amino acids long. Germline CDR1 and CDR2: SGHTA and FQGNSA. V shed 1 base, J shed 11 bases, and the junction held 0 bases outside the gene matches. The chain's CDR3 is CASSLGTGGKLFF. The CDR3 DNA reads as TGTGCCAGCAGCTTAGGGACAGGGGGCAAACTGTTTTTT.

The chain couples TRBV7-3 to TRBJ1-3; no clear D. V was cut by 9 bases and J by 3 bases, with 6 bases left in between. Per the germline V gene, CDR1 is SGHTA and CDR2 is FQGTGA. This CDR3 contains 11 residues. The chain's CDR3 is CASSSGNTIYF. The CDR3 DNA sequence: TGTGCCAGTTCCAGTGGAAACACCATATATTTT.

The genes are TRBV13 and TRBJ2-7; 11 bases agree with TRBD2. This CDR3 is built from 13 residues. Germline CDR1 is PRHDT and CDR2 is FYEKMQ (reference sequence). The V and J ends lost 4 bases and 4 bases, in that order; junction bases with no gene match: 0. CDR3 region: CASSSSGRYEQYF. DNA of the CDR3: TGTGCCAGCAGCTCTAGCGGGAGGTACGAGCAGTACTTC.

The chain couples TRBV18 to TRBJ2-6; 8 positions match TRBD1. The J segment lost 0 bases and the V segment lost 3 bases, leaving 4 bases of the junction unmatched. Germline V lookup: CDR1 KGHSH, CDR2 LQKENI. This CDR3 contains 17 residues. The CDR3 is CASSPDRGVSGANVLTF. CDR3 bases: TGTGCCAGCTCACCTGACAGGGGCGTCTCTGGGGCCAACGTCCTGACTTTC.

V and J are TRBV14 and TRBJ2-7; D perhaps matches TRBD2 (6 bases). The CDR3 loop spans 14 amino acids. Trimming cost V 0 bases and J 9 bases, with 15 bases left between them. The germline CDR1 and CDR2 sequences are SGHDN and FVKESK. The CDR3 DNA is TGTGCCAGCAGCCAAGAAAATGGGGGTAGCGGGCAGTACTTC. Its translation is CASSQENGGSGQYF.

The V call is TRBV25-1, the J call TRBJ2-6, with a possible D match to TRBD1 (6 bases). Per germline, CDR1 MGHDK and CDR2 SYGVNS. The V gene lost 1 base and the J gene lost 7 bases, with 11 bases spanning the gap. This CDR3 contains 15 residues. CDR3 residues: CASSEFQGSANVLTF. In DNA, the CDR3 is TGTGCCAGCAGTGAATTTCAGGGGAGTGCCAACGTCCTGACTTTC.

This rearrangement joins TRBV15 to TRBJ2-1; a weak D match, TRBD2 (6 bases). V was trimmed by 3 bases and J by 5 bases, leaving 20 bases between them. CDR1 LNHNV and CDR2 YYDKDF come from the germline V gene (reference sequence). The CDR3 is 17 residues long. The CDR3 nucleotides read TGTGCCACCAGCAGGGGTCTTCTAGCGCGCCTCCACAATGAGCAGTTCTTC. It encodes CATSRGLLARLHNEQFF.

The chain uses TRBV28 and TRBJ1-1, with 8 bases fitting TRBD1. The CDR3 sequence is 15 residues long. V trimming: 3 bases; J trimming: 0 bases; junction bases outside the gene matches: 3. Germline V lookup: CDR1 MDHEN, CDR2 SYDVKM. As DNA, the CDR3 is TGTGCCAGCAGTTTGGACAGGGCTATGAACACTGAAGCTTTCTTT. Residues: CASSLDRAMNTEAFF.

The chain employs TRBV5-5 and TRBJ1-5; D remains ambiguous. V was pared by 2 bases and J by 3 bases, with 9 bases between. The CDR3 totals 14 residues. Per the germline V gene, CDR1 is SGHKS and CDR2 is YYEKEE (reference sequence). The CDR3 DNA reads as TGTGCCAGCAGCTTAGGACTCTACAATCAGCCCCAGCATTTT. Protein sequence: CASSLGLYNQPQHF.

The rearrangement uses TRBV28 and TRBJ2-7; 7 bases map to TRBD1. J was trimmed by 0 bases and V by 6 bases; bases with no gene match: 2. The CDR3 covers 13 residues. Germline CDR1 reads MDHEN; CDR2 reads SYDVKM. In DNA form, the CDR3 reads TGTGCCAGCAGGGCAGGGGGCTCCTACGAGCAGTACTTC. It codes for CASRAGGSYEQYF. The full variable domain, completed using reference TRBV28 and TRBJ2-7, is DVKVTQSSRYLVKRTGEKVFLECVQDMDHENMFWYRQDPGLGLRLIYFSYDVKMKEKGDIPEGYSVSREKKERFSLILESASTNQTSMYLCASRAGGSYEQYFGPGTRLTVT.

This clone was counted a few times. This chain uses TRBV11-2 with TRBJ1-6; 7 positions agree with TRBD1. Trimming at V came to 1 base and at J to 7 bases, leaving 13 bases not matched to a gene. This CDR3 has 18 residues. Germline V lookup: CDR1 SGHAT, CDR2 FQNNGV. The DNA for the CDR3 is TGTGCCAGCAGCTTAGTCTTGAGCCAGGGGGTAGGCAATTCACCCCTCCACTTT. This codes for CASSLVLSQGVGNSPLHF.

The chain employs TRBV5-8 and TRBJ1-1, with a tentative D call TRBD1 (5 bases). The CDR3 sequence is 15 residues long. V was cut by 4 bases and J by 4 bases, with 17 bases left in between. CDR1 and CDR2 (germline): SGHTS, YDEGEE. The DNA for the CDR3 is TGTGCCAGCAGCGCGGGGGTCCGGGGGAGCACTGAAGCTTTCTTT. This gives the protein CASSAGVRGSTEAFF.

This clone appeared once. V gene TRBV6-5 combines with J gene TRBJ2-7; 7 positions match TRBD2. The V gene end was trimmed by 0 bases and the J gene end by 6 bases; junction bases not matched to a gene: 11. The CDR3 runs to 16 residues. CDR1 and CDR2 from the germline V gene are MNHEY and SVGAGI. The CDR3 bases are TGTGCCAGCAGTTACTCGCCTAGCGGATACACTAGCGAGCAGTACTTC. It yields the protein CASSYSPSGYTSEQYF.

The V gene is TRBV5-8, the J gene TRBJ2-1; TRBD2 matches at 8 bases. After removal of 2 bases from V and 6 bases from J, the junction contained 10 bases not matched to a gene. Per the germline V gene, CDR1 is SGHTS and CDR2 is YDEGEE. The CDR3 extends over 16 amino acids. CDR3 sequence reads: CASSLFAGGHANEQFF. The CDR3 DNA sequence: TGTGCCAGCAGCTTATTTGCGGGAGGACACGCCAATGAGCAGTTCTTC.

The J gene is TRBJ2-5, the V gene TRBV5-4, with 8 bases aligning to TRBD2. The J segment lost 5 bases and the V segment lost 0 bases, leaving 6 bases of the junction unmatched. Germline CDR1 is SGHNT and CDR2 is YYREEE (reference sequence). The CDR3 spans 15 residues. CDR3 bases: TGTGCCAGCAGCTTGGCCCAGCGGGGGATGGAGACCCAGTACTTC. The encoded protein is CASSLAQRGMETQYF.

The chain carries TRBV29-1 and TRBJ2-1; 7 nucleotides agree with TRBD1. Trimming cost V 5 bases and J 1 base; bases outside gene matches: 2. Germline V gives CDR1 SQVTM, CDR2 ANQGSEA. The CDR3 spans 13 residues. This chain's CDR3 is CSVRDSSYNEQFF. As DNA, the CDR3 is TGCAGCGTTAGGGACAGTTCCTACAATGAGCAGTTCTTC.

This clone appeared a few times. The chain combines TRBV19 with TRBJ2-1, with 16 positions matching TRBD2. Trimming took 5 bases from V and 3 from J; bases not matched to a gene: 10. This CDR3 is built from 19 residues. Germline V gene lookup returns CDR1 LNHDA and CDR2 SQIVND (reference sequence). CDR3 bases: TGTGCCAGTAGTCCCGAGGGACTAGCGGGAGGGCATGTCTACAATGAGCAGTTCTTC. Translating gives CASSPEGLAGGHVYNEQFF.

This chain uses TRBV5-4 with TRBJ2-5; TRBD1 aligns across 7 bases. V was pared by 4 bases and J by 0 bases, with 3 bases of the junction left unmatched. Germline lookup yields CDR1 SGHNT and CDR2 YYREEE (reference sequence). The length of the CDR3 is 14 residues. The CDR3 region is CASSKGTDQETQYF. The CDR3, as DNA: TGTGCCAGCAGCAAAGGGACAGACCAAGAGACCCAGTACTTC.